What follows are 13 T cell receptor beta chains derived from one specimen sequenced in a study of response to subunit inactivated influenza vaccine. TCRdb passed the RT-PCR reads through MiXCR, listing each CDR3 protein once. The sample has around 570,000 distinct CDR3 sequences; 7.6% are singletons. Source: PBMCs from blood, taken around 25 months after vaccination. These receptors were taken from a man aged 50 to 75 who received an inactivated influenza vaccine.

This clonotype was seen ten or more times. This sequence joins TRBV12-3 or TRBV12-4 and TRBJ1-1; unclear D gene. The CDR3 runs to 13 residues. V lost 4 bases and J 2 bases, leaving 8 bases between the germline ends. This CDR3 is CASSSRRNTEAFF. DNA of the CDR3: TGTGCCAGCAGTTCCCGCCGTAACACTGAAGCTTTCTTT.

There are many counts of this clonotype. The chain carries TRBV10-3 and TRBJ2-7; TRBD2 agrees at 8 bases. CDR3 size: 17 residues. V was clipped by 2 bases and J by 0 bases; unmatched bases: 9. Germline V gene data show CDR1 as ENHRY and CDR2 as SYGVKD. CDR3 loop: CAISEPGLGTTSYEQYF. The CDR3 DNA reads as TGTGCCATCAGTGAGCCGGGACTAGGCACAACCTCCTACGAGCAGTACTTC.

This clonotype was observed many times. V gene TRBV6-5 combines with J gene TRBJ1-1; D is undetermined. The CDR3 runs 12 residues. V lost 6 bases to trimming and J lost 5 bases, with 10 bases between them. Germline V CDR1 and CDR2: MNHEY, SVGAGI. The CDR3 DNA follows: TGTGCCAGCAGAGGTTCGAGGACTGAAGCTTTCTTT. Translating gives CASRGSRTEAFF.

The J gene is TRBJ2-3, the V gene TRBV2, with TRBD1 identical over 9 bases. CDR1 and CDR2 from the germline V gene are SNHLY and FYNNEI. There are 16 residues in the CDR3. After removal of 6 bases from V and 4 bases from J, the junction contained 11 bases not matched to a gene. This chain's CDR3 is CASSPSGTGKADTQYF. In nucleotides, the CDR3 is TGTGCCAGCAGCCCCTCCGGGACAGGGAAAGCAGATACGCAGTATTTT. The variable domain in full, with the rest retrieved from reference TRBV2 and TRBJ2-3, is EPEVTQTPSHQVTQMGQEVILRCVPISNHLYFYWYRQILGQKVEFLVSFYNNEISEKSEIFDDQFSVERPDGSNFTLKIRSTKLEDSAMYFCASSPSGTGKADTQYFGPGTRLTVL.

This clonotype has ten or more counts. The chain has TRBV4-2 and TRBJ2-5; D is undetermined. CDR1 and CDR2 (germline): LGHNA, YNFKEQ. Trimming took 0 bases from V and 5 from J, leaving 10 bases between them. The CDR3 sequence is 14 residues long. The chain's CDR3 is CASSQDKGRETQYF. The CDR3 bases are TGTGCCAGCAGCCAAGATAAGGGTCGGGAGACCCAGTACTTC.

The chain recombines TRBV5-1 with TRBJ2-1; D is uncertain. The germline V gene has CDR1 SGHRS and CDR2 YFSETQ. The CDR3 spans 15 residues. V was trimmed by 0 bases and J by 3 bases, leaving 10 bases between them. Written as DNA, the CDR3 is TGCGCCAGCAGCTTGGGAGTAGCTAGCTACAATGAGCAGTTCTTC. This encodes CASSLGVASYNEQFF.

In its sample, this clonotype was seen many times. The chain combines TRBV20-1 with TRBJ2-1; 12 bases match TRBD2. Germline-derived CDR1 and CDR2 are DFQATT and SNEGSKA (reference sequence). This CDR3 region has 15 residues. With 3 bases clipped from V and 10 bases from J, the junction kept 10 bases outside the gene matches. CDR3 amino acids: CSARATSGRFGEQFF. The CDR3 nucleotides read TGCAGTGCTAGGGCGACTAGCGGGAGATTCGGGGAGCAGTTCTTC.

This clonotype was seen at least ten times. The gene calls are TRBV12-3 or TRBV12-4 and TRBJ2-1; 9 bases fit TRBD1. V gave up 7 bases and J gave up 8 bases; unmatched junction bases: 9. The CDR3 is 14 residues long. CDR3: CASTSGTGFDEQFF. CDR3 DNA: TGTGCCAGCACCTCAGGGACAGGGTTCGATGAGCAGTTCTTC.

This clonotype was seen more than once but under ten times. The gene calls are TRBV10-3 and TRBJ2-5; 7 nucleotides align to TRBD1. The CDR3 spans 13 residues. The V segment lost 6 bases and the J segment 4 bases; nucleotides outside the gene matches: 5. Germline CDR1 reads ENHRY; CDR2 reads SYGVKD. The chain's CDR3 is CAIRDRQLETQYF. Written as DNA, the CDR3 is TGTGCCATCAGGGACAGGCAGCTAGAGACCCAGTACTTC.

This clonotype was recorded many times. J is TRBJ2-3 and V is TRBV7-2, with TRBD2 matching 8 bases. Trimming at V came to 5 bases and at J to 9 bases, leaving 16 bases not matched to a gene. CDR1 is SGHTA and CDR2 is FQGNSA in the germline V gene. The CDR3 is 16 residues long. For the CDR3, the DNA is TGTGCCAGCAGCGCGCCCCTTCTTTATAGCGGGACGACGCAGTATTTT. Translation: CASSAPLLYSGTTQYF. Looking up the rest from reference TRBV7-2 and TRBJ2-3 gives the full variable domain: GAGVSQSPSNKVTEKGKDVELRCDPISGHTALYWYRQSLGQGLEFLIYFQGNSAPDKSGLPSDRFSAERTGGSVSTLTIQRTQQEDSAVYLCASSAPLLYSGTTQYFGPGTRLTVL.

This clonotype was seen more than once but under ten times. The rearrangement joins TRBV20-1 to TRBJ1-4; D is unresolved. CDR3 length equals 14 residues. V lost 3 bases and J lost 6, with 14 bases in between. Germline-derived CDR1 and CDR2 are DFQATT and SNEGSKA (reference sequence). The CDR3 sequence: CSASYGVEDEKLFF. As DNA, the CDR3 is TGCAGTGCTAGCTACGGGGTCGAGGATGAAAAACTGTTTTTT.

In its sample, this clonotype was seen a few times. V is TRBV12-3 or TRBV12-4 and J is TRBJ1-1, with no clear D. V gave up 5 bases and J gave up 3 bases, with 16 bases separating them. The CDR3 loop spans 15 amino acids. The CDR3 sequence is CASSEWDRIDTEAFF. For the CDR3, the DNA is TGTGCCAGCAGTGAATGGGATCGTATTGACACTGAAGCTTTCTTT.

The rearrangement joins TRBV12-3 or TRBV12-4 to TRBJ2-2; 10 nucleotides align to TRBD2. This CDR3 is 16 amino acids long. Trimming cost V 5 bases and J 4 bases; bases outside gene matches: 7. CDR3 residues: CASSPGLAAGTGELFF. CDR3 nucleotide sequence: TGTGCCAGCAGTCCTGGACTAGCGGCGGGCACCGGGGAGCTGTTTTTT.